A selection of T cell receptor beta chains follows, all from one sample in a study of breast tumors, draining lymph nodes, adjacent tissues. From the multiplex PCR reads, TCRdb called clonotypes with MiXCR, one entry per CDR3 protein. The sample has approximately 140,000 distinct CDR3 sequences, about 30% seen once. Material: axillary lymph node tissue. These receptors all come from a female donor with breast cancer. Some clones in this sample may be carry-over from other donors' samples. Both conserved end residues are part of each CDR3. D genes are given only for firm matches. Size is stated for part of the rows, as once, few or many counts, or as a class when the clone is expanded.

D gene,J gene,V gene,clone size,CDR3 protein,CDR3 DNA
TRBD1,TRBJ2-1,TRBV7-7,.,CASSQTGQGSNEQLF,TGTGCTAGCAGCCAGACGGGACAGGGCAGCAATGAGCAGCTCTTC
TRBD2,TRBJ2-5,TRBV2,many,CASSGMASGGETQYF,TGTGCCAGCAGTGGGATGGCTAGCGGGGGAGAGACCCAGTACTTC
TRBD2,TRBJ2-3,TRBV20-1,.,CSAPLRGGRTDTQYF,TGCAGTGCCCCTCTCCGGGGGGGCCGCACAGATACGCAGTATTTT
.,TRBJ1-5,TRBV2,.,CASSAVAGGGETQHF,TGTGCCAGCAGTGCGGTAGCGGGGGGTGGTGAGACCCAGCATTTT
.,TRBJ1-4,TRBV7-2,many,CASSQGGPNEKLFF,TGTGCCAGCAGCCAAGGGGGACCTAATGAAAAACTGTTTTTT
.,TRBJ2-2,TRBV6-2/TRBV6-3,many,CATTGPGRNTGELFF,TGTGCCACCACCGGGCCAGGGAGGAACACCGGGGAGCTGTTTTTT
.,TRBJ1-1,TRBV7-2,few,CASSSKTTGQSNTEAFF,TGTGCCAGCAGCTCGAAAACTACGGGACAATCGAACACTGAAGCTTTCTTT
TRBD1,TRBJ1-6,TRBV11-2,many,CASSANRGDSPLHF,TGTGCCAGCAGCGCAAACAGGGGCGACTCACCCCTCCACTTT
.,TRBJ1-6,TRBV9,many,CASSVRVDSPLHF,TGTGCCAGCAGCGTGCGGGTGGATTCACCCCTCCACTTT
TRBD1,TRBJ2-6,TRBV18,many,CASSPWGQFPSGANVLTF,TGTGCCAGCTCACCGTGGGGACAGTTCCCCTCTGGGGCCAACGTCCTGACTTTC
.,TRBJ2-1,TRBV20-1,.,CSARAPTNEQFF,TGCAGTGCTAGAGCACCAACTAATGAGCAGTTCTTC
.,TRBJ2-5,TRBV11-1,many,CASSLLAGSFETQYF,TGTGCCAGCAGCTTACTTGCGGGGAGCTTTGAGACCCAGTACTTC
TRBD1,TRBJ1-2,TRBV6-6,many,CASRTGTDYGYTF,TGTGCCAGCAGAACCGGGACAGACTATGGCTACACCTTC
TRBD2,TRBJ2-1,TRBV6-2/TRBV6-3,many,CASSPLGGSIVNEQFF,TGTGCCAGCAGTCCACTGGGGGGGTCGATTGTCAATGAGCAGTTCTTC
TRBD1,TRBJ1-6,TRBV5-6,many,CASSFGTGGGNSPLHF,TGTGCCAGCAGCTTTGGGACAGGGGGCGGGAATTCACCCCTCCACTTT
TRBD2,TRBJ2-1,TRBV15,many,CATSRSGGRSYNEQFF,TGTGCCACCAGCCGTAGCGGGGGTCGCTCCTACAATGAGCAGTTCTTC
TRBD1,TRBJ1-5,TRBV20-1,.,CSASPRMDRGLGNQPQHF,TGCAGTGCTAGTCCACGTATGGACAGGGGGCTGGGCAATCAGCCCCAGCATTTT
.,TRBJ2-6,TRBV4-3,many,CASSQVWGTGANVLTF,TGCGCCAGCAGCCAAGTATGGGGCACTGGGGCCAACGTCCTGACTTTC
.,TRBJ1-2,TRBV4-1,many,CASSQAGAYGYTF,TGCGCCAGCAGCCAAGCCGGGGCCTATGGCTACACCTTC
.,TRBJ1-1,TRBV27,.,CASSLRYRETEAFF,TGTGCCAGCAGTTTAAGGTACAGGGAGACTGAAGCTTTCTTT
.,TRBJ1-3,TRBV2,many,CASSEMGISGTIYF,TGTGCCAGCAGTGAGATGGGTATATCTGGCACCATATATTTT
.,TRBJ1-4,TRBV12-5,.,CASGVQGWEKLFF,TGTGCTAGTGGCGTACAGGGTTGGGAAAAACTGTTTTTT
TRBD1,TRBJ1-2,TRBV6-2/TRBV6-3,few,CASSHRQGRPRGYTF,TGTGCCAGCAGTCATAGACAGGGACGGCCGCGGGGCTACACCTTC
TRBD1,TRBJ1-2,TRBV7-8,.,CASSPDRVVSDGYTF,TGTGCCAGCAGCCCGGACAGGGTTGTTTCTGATGGCTACACCTTC
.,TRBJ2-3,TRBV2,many,CASSEALAGDTQYF,TGTGCCAGCAGTGAAGCGCTGGCCGGAGATACGCAGTATTTT
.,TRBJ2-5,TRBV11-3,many,CASSDPGPEMETQYF,TGTGCCAGCAGCGACCCGGGGCCTGAGATGGAGACCCAGTACTTC
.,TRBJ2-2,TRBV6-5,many,CASRGESNTGELFF,TGTGCCAGCAGAGGGGAATCGAACACCGGGGAGCTGTTTTTT
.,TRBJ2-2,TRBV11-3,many,CASSLLGSGELFF,TGTGCCAGCAGCTTACTGGGATCCGGGGAGCTGTTTTTT
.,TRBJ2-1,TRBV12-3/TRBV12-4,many,CASRRLGVNEQFF,TGTGCCAGCAGGCGACTAGGAGTCAATGAGCAGTTCTTC
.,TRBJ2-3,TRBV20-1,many,CSARRGGGTDTQYF,TGCAGTGCTAGGAGGGGCGGGGGCACAGATACGCAGTATTTT
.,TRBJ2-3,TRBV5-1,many,CASSLSESHASTDTQYF,TGCGCCAGCAGCTTGTCCGAGTCACACGCTAGCACAGATACGCAGTATTTT
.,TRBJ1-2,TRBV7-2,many,CASTQGVNNYGYTF,TGTGCCAGCACCCAAGGAGTCAATAACTATGGCTACACCTTC
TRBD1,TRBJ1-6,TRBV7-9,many,CASSSLGQAETLHF,TGTGCCAGCAGCTCTCTCGGACAGGCCGAGACCCTCCACTTT
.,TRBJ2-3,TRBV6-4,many,CASSDGTTSTDTQYF,TGTGCCAGCAGTGACGGGACAACTAGCACAGATACGCAGTATTTT
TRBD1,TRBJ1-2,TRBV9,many,CASSPAGGYGYTF,TGTGCCAGCAGCCCAGCAGGGGGCTATGGCTACACCTTC
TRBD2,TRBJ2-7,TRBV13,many,CASSSRGGQDEQYF,TGTGCCAGCAGCTCCCGGGGGGGGCAGGACGAGCAGTACTTC
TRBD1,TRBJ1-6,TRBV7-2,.,CASSLAHRGWRDNSPLHF,TGTGCCAGCAGCTTAGCTCACAGGGGTTGGAGGGATAATTCACCCCTCCACTTT
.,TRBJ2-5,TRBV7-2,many,CASSLWGGHETQYF,TGTGCCAGCAGCTTATGGGGGGGGCATGAGACCCAGTACTTC
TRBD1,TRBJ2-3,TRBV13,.,CASSTRGGSSTDTQYF,TGTGCCAGCAGCACTCGAGGGGGCTCCAGCACAGATACGCAGTATTTT
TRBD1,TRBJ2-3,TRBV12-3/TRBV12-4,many,CASSPGGRTDTQYF,TGTGCCAGCAGTCCAGGGGGCCGCACAGATACGCAGTATTTT
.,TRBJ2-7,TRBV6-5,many,CASSHERYYEQYF,TGTGCCAGCAGTCACGAGCGGTACTACGAGCAGTACTTC
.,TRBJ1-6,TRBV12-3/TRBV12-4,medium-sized,CASSSTIYSPLHF,TGTGCCAGCAGTTCGACCATCTATTCACCCCTCCACTTT
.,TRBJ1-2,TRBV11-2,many,CASTPRGDGYTF,TGTGCCAGCACCCCCCGGGGGGACGGCTACACCTTC
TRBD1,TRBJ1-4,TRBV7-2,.,CASNLNPGTGILIF,TGTGCCAGCAACTTGAATCCCGGGACAGGGATTCTCATTTTT
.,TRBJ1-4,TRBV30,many,CAWSAHSGGGEKLFF,TGTGCCTGGAGTGCCCATTCGGGAGGGGGAGAAAAACTGTTTTTT
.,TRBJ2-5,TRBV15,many,CATSRDQGWETQYF,TGTGCCACCAGCAGAGATCAAGGGTGGGAGACCCAGTACTTC
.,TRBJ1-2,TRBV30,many,CAWSLSMANYGYTF,TGTGCCTGGAGTTTGAGCATGGCTAACTATGGCTACACCTTC
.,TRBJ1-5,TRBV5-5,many,CASSPDRPNQPQHF,TGTGCCAGCAGCCCGGACAGACCCAATCAGCCCCAGCATTTT
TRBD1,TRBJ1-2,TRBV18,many,CASSIGTGADYGYTF,TGTGCCAGCTCAATCGGGACAGGGGCGGACTATGGCTACACCTTC
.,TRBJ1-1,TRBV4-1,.,CASSPRGDTEAFF,TGCGCCAGCAGCCCACGGGGGGACACTGAAGCTTTCTTT
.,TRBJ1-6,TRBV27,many,CASSLRAGMNSPLHF,TGTGCCAGCAGTTTACGGGCTGGGATGAATTCACCCCTCCACTTT
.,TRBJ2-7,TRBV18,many,CASSPQQGTYEQYF,TGTGCCAGCTCACCACAACAGGGTACCTACGAGCAGTACTTC
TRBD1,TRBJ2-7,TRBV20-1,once,CSARPQGIYEQYF,TGCAGTGCTAGACCACAGGGGATCTACGAGCAGTACTTC